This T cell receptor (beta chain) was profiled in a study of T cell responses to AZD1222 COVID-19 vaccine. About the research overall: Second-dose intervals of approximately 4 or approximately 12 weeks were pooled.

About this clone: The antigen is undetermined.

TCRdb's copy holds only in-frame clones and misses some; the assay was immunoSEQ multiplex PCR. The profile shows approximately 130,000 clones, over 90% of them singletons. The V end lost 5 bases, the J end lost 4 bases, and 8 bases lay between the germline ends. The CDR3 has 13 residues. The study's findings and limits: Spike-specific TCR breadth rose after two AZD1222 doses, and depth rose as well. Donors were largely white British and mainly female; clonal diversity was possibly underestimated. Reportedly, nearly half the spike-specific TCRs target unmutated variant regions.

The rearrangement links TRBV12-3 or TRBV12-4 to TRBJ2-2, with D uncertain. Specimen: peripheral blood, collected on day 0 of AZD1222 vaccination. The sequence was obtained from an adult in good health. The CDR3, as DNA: TGTGCCAGCAGTCCCCGTCGCACCGGGGAGCTGTTTTTT. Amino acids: CASSPRRTGELFF.